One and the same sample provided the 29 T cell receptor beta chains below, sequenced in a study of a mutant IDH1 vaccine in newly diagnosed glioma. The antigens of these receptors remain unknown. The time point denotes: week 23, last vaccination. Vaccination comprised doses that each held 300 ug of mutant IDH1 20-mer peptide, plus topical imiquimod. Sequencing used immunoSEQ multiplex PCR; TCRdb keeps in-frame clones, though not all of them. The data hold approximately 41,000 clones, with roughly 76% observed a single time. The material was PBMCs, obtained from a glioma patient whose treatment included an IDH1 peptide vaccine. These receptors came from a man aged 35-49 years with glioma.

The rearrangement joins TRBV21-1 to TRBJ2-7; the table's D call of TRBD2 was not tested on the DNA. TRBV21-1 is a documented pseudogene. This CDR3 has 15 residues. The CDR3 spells CASSQVVAGVYEQYF. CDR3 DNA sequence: TGTGCCAGCAGCCAGGTAGTAGCGGGAGTCTACGAGCAGTACTTC.

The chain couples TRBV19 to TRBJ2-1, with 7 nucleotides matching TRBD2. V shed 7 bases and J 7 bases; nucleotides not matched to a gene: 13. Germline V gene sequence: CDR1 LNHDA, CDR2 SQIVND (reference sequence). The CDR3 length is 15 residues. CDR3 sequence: CASNTGLAASNEQFF. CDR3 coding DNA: TGTGCCAGTAACACGGGGCTAGCGGCCTCGAATGAGCAGTTCTTC. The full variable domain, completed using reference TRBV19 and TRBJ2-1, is DGGITQSPKYLFRKEGQNVTLSCEQNLNHDAMYWYRQDPGQGLRLIYYSQIVNDFQKGDIAEGYSVSREKKESFPLTVTSAQKNPTAFYLCASNTGLAASNEQFFGPGTRLTVL.

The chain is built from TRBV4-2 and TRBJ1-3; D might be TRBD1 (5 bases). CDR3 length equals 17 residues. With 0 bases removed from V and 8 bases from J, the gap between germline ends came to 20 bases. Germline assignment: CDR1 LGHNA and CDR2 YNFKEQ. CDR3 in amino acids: CASSQEVSGSQGYTIYF. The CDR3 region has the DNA TGTGCCAGCAGCCAAGAGGTGTCCGGGAGCCAGGGTTACACCATATATTTT.

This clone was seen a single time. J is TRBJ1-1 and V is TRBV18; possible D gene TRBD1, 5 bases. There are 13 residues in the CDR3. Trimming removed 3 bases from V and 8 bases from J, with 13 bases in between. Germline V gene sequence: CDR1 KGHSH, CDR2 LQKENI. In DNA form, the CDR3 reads TGTGCCAGCTCACCGGGGCAGACCTCCGAAGCTTTCTTT. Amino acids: CASSPGQTSEAFF.

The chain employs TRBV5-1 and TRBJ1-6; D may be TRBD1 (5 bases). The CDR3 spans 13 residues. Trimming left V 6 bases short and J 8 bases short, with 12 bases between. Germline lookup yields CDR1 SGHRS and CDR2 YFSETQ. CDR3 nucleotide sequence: TGCGCCAGCAAACGAGGGACGGATTCACCCCTCCACTTT. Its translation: CASKRGTDSPLHF.

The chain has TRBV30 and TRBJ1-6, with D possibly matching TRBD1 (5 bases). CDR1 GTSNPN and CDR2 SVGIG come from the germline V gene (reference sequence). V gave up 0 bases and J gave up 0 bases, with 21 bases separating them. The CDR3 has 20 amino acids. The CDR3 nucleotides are TGTGCCTGGAGTGTACGGGGGGTAGCGGCGGGAAGCTCCTATAATTCACCCCTCCACTTT. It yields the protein CAWSVRGVAAGSSYNSPLHF.

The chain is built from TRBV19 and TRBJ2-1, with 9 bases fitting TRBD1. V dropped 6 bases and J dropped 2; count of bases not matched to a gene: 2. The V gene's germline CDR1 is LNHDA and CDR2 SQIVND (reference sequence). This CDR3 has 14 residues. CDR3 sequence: CASRGQGTYNEQFF. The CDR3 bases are TGTGCCAGTAGGGGACAGGGCACCTACAATGAGCAGTTCTTC.

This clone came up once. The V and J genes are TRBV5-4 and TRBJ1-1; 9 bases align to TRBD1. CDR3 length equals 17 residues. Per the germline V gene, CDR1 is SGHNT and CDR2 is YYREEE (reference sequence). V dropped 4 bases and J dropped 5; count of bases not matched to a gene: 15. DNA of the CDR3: TGTGCCAGCAGCCAAGATATCGGCCGCGGACAGGGGACTGAAGCTTTCTTT. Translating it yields CASSQDIGRGQGTEAFF.

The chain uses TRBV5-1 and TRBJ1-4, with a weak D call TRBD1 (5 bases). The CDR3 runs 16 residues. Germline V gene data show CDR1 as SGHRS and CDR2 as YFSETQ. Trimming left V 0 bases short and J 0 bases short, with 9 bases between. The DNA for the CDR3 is TGCGCCAGCAGCTTGGCTGACAGATCAACTAATGAAAAACTGTTTTTT. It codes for CASSLADRSTNEKLFF.

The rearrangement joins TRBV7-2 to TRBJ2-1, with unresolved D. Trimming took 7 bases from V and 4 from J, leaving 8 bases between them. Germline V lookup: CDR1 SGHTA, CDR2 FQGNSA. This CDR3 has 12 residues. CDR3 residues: CASTPTYNEQFF. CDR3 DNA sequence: TGTGCCAGCACCCCCACATACAATGAGCAGTTCTTC.

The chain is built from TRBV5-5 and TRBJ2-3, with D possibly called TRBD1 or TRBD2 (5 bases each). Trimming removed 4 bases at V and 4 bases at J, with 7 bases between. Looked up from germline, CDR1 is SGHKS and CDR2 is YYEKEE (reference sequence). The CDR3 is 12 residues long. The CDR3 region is CASSPGPDTQYF. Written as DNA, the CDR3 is TGTGCCAGCAGCCCGGGACCAGATACGCAGTATTTT.

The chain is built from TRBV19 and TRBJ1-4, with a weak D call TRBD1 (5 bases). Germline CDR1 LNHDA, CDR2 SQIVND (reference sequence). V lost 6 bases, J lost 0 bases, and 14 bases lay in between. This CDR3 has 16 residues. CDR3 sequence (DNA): TGTGCCAGTAGGAGACAGCGGAGGACAACTAATGAAAAACTGTTTTTT. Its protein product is CASRRQRRTTNEKLFF.

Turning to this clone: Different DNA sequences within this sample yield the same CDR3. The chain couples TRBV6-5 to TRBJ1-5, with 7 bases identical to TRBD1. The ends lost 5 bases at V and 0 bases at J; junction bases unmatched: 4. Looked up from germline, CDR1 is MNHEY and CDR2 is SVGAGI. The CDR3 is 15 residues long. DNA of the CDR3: TGTGCCAGCAGTAAAGGGACAGCTAGCAATCAGCCCCAGCATTTT. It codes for CASSKGTASNQPQHF.

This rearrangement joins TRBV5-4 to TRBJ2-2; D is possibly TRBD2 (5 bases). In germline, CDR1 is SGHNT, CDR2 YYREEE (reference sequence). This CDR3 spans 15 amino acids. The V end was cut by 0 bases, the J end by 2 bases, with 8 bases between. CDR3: CASSLDGLNTGELFF. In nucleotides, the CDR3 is TGTGCCAGCAGCTTGGATGGACTTAACACCGGGGAGCTGTTTTTT.

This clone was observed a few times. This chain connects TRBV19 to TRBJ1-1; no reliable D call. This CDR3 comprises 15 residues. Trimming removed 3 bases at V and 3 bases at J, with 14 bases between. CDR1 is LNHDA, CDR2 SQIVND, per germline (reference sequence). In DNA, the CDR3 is TGTGCCAGTAGTATCAGGTTACGGCAGGACACTGAAGCTTTCTTT. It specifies CASSIRLRQDTEAFF.

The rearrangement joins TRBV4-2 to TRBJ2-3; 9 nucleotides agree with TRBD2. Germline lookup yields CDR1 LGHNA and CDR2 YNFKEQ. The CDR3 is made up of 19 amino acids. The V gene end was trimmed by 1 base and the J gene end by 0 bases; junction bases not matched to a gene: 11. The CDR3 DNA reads TGTGCCAGCAGCCAAGTAAAGCGGGGGGCCCACCCAAGCACAGATACGCAGTATTTT. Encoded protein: CASSQVKRGAHPSTDTQYF.

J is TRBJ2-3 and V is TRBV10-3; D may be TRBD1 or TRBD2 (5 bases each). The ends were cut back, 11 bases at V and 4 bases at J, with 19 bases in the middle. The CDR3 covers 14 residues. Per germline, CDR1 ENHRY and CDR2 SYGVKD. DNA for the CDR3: TGTGCCCTACGAAAGGGACGTGGGGCAGATACGCAGTATTTT. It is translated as CALRKGRGADTQYF.

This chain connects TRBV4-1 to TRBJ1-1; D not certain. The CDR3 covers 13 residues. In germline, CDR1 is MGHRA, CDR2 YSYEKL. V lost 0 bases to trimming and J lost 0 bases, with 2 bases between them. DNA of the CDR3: TGCGCCAGCAGCCAAGAATTGAACACTGAAGCTTTCTTT. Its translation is CASSQELNTEAFF.

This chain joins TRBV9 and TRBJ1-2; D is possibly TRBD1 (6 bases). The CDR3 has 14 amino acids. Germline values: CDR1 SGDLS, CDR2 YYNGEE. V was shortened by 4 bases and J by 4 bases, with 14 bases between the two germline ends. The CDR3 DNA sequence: TGTGCCAGCAGCCACCCCAGGGGCTTCTATGGCTACACCTTC. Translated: CASSHPRGFYGYTF.

CDR3 loop: CASSPGTGGGKYF. CDR3 bases: TGTGCCAGCAGCCCCGGGACAGGAGGGGGGAAGTACTTC. The chain recombines TRBV5-5 with TRBJ2-7; 8 positions match TRBD1. Germline values: CDR1 SGHKS, CDR2 YYEKEE (reference sequence). The CDR3 has 13 residues. Trimming took 4 bases from V and 11 from J; bases not matched to a gene: 11.

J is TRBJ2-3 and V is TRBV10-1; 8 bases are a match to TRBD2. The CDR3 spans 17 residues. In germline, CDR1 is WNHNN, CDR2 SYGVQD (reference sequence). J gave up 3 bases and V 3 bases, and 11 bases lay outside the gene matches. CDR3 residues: CASSDHRTSSGTDTQYF. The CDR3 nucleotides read TGCGCCAGCAGTGACCACCGGACTAGCTCAGGAACAGATACGCAGTATTTT.

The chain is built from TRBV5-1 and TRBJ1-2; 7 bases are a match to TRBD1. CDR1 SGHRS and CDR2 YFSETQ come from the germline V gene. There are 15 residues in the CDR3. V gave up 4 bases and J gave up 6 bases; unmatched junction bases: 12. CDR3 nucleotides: TGCGCCAGCAGCAGTACAGTTTCAGGGGGTAATGGCTACACCTTC. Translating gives CASSSTVSGGNGYTF.

The CDR3 is CASSLRTSGGYEQYF. For the CDR3, the DNA is TGTGCCAGCAGCCTACGGACTAGCGGGGGATACGAGCAGTACTTC. The chain couples TRBV28 to TRBJ2-7; TRBD2 matches at 13 bases. Germline V gene data show CDR1 as MDHEN and CDR2 as SYDVKM. This CDR3 spans 15 amino acids. V lost 6 bases, J lost 4 bases, and 6 bases stayed unmatched.

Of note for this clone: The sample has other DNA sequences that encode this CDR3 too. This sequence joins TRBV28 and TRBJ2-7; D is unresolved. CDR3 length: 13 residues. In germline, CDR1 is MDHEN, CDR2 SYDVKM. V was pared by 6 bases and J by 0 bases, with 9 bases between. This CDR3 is CASRGQSSYEQYF. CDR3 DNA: TGTGCCAGCAGAGGGCAGAGCTCCTACGAGCAGTACTTC.

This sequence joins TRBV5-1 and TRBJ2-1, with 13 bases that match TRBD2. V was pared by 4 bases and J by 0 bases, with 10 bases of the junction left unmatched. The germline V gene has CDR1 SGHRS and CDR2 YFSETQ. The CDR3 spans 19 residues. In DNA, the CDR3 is TGCGCCAGCAGCCCCGGACTAGCGGGGGCACCGAGCTCCTACAATGAGCAGTTCTTC. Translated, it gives CASSPGLAGAPSSYNEQFF.

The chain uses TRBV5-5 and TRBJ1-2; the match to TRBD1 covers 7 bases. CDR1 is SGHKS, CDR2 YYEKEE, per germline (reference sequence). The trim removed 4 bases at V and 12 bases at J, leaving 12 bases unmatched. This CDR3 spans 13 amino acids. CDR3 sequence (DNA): TGTGCCAGCAGCCAAGCACCAACAGGGGATGACACCTTC. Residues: CASSQAPTGDDTF.

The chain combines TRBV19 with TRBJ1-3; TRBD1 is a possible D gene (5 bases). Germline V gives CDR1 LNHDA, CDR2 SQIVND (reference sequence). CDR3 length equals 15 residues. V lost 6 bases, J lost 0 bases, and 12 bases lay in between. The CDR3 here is CASSLDRYSGNTIYF. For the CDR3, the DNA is TGTGCCAGTAGCCTTGACAGATACTCTGGAAACACCATATATTTT. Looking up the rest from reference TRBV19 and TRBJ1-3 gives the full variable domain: DGGITQSPKYLFRKEGQNVTLSCEQNLNHDAMYWYRQDPGQGLRLIYYSQIVNDFQKGDIAEGYSVSREKKESFPLTVTSAQKNPTAFYLCASSLDRYSGNTIYFGEGSWLTVV.

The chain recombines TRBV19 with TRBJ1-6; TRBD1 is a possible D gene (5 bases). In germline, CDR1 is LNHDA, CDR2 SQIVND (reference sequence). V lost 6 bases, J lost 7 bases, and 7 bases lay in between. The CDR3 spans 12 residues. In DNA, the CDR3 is TGTGCCAGTAGCAGGGACAATTCACCCCTCCACTTT. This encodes CASSRDNSPLHF.

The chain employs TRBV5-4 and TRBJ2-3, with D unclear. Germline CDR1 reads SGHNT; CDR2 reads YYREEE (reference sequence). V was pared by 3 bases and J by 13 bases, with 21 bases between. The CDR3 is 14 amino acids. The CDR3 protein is CASSSDNAETYKYF. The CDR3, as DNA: TGTGCCAGCAGCTCTGATAATGCAGAAACTTACAAGTATTTT.